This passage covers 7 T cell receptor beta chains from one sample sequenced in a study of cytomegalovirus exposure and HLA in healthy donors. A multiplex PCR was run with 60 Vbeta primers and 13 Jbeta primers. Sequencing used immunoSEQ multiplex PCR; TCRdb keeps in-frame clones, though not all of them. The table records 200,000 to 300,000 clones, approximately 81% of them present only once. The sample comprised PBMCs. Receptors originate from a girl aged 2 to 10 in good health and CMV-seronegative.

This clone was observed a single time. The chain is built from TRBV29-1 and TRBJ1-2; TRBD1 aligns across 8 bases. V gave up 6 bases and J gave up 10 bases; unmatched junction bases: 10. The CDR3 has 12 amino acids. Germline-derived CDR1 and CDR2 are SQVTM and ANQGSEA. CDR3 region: CSVETGASSYTF. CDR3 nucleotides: TGCAGCGTGGAGACAGGGGCATCGTCCTACACCTTC.

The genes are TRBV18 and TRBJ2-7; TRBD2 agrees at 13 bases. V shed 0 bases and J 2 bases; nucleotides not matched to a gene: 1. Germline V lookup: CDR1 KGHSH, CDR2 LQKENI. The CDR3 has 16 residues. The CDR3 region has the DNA TGTGCCAGCTCACCACCTGGACTAGCGGGAGCCTACGAGCAGTACTTC. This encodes CASSPPGLAGAYEQYF.

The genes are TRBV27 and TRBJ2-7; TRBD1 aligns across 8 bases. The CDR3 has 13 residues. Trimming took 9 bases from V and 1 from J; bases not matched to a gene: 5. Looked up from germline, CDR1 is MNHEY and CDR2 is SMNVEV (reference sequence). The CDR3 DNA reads TGTGCCAGTCGGACAGGGAGGTCCTACGAGCAGTACTTC. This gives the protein CASRTGRSYEQYF.

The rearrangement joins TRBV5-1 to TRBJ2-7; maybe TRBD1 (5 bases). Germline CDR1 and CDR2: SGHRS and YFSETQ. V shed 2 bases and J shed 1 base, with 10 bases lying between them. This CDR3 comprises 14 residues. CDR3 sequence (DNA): TGCGCCAGCAGCTTCCACAGGTTTTCCTACGAGCAGTACTTC. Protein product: CASSFHRFSYEQYF.

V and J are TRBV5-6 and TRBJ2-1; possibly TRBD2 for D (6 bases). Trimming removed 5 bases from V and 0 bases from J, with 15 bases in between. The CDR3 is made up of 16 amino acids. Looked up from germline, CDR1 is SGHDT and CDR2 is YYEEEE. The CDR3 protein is CASREPGGSSYNEQFF. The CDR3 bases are TGTGCCAGCAGAGAGCCCGGGGGAAGCTCCTACAATGAGCAGTTCTTC.

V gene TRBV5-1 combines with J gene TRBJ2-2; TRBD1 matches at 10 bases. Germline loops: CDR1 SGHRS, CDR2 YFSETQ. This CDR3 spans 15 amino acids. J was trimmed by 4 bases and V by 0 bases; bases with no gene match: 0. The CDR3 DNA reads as TGCGCCAGCAGCTTGGGACAGGGGGCCACCGGGGAGCTGTTTTTT. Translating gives CASSLGQGATGELFF. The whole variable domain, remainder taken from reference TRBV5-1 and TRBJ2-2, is KAGVTQTPRYLIKTRGQQVTLSCSPISGHRSVSWYQQTPGQGLQFLFEYFSETQRNKGNFPGRFSGRQFSNSRSEMNVSTLELGDSALYLCASSLGQGATGELFFGEGSRLTVL.

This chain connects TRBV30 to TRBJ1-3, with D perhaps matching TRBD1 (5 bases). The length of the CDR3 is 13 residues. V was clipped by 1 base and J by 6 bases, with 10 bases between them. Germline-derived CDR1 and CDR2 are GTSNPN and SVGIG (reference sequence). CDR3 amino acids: CAWSAKGVNTIYF. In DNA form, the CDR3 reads TGTGCCTGGAGTGCCAAAGGGGTAAACACCATATATTTT.